The table lists the clone carrying this T cell receptor (beta chain) with a count of one. CD45RO-negative CD8 cells positively selected for CCR7 made up the naive population, which excluded terminally differentiated effector memory CD45RA+ cells. Among the donors, all were Caucasian adults who lived in Nashville, Tennessee. The ends were cut back, 4 bases at V and 8 bases at J, with 12 bases in the middle. Per germline, CDR1 SGHAT and CDR2 FQDESV (reference sequence). This CDR3 contains 12 residues. Here immunoSEQ multiplex PCR was the method, and the copy in TCRdb shows in-frame clones only, minus some. The sample yields millions of clones, about 95% seen once. This entry is derived from a study of shared clonotypes between healthy human individuals.

Material for sequencing was naive CD8+ T cells sorted from blood. The TCR sequence derives from a man younger than 35 in good health. The chain combines TRBV11-1 with TRBJ2-7; weak D call: TRBD2 (5 bases). The CDR3 loop reads CASSYDYRKQYF. CDR3 DNA: TGTGCCAGCAGCTATGACTACCGCAAGCAGTACTTC.